This T cell receptor beta chain was obtained from a study of shared clonotypes between healthy human individuals. Assay: immunoSEQ multiplex PCR; the TCRdb copy retains only in-frame clones and omits some. In the table there are roughly 2.2 million clones, 85% to 95% of which are singletons. The origin of this receptor is a man younger than 35 in good health. Some clones in this sample may be carry-over from other donors' samples. Sequenced sample: naive CD4+ T cells from PBMCs. Subset described: CD45RA+ positively selected.

CDR3 nucleotide sequence: TGCGCCAGCAGCCCCGGGACAGGGGTAACCGAGCAGTACTTC. It encodes CASSPGTGVTEQYF. J is TRBJ2-7 and V is TRBV4-1; 10 bases agree with TRBD1. Trimming removed 4 bases from V and 6 bases from J; junction bases left unmatched: 6. This CDR3 is 14 amino acids long. The germline V gene has CDR1 MGHRA and CDR2 YSYEKL.